Each of the 3 T cell receptor beta chains below was sequenced from the same sample in a study of response to subunit inactivated influenza vaccine. TCRdb reprocessed the RT-PCR reads via MiXCR and lists one record per CDR3 protein. The data show some 500,000 distinct CDR3 sequences, with roughly 13% seen just once and about an eighth held by the top ten. Sequenced material: PBMCs from blood, taken 45 days after vaccination. Every receptor here comes from a man aged 50-59 years who received an inactivated influenza vaccine.

This clonotype showed up just a few times. The chain is built from TRBV7-2 and TRBJ2-7, with D unresolved. The CDR3 runs 12 residues. Per germline, CDR1 SGHTA and CDR2 FQGNSA. The ends were cut back, 4 bases at V and 6 bases at J, with 10 bases in the middle. The CDR3 DNA follows: TGTGCCAGCAGCTCGGCTAGAGGCGAGCAGTACTTC. It codes for CASSSARGEQYF.

V is TRBV27 and J is TRBJ2-1; D gene unclear. Trimming shortened V by 0 bases and J by 1 base, and 16 bases separated the two germline ends. Germline V gives CDR1 MNHEY, CDR2 SMNVEV (reference sequence). CDR3 length equals 18 residues. The CDR3 DNA is TGTGCCAGCAGTTTATCTAGTCTCGGTCGTGGGTCCTACAATGAGCAGTTCTTC. Translated, it gives CASSLSSLGRGSYNEQFF.

This clonotype has more than one count but fewer than ten. The chain carries TRBV11-2 and TRBJ2-4; D remains unclear. V shed 1 base and J shed 4 bases, with 5 bases lying between them. The CDR3 runs 13 residues. CDR1 and CDR2 from the germline V gene are SGHAT and FQNNGV. This chain's CDR3 is CASSLGTKNIQYF. As DNA, the CDR3 is TGTGCCAGCAGCTTAGGAACTAAAAACATTCAGTACTTC.